These 24 T cell receptor beta chains came from one sample sequenced in a study of neurological immune-mediated disorders. In TCRdb, the 5' RACE reads were re-called with MiXCR into one record per CDR3 protein. The sample shows 20,000 to 25,000 distinct CDR3 sequences, around a sixth of them seen only once. Sequenced sample: CD8+ T cells from blood. The receptors derive from a woman younger than 35 with multiple sclerosis.

This clonotype has ten or more counts. CDR3 in DNA: TGCAGTGCTAGAGATGAACGCTCGACTAGCGGGTCACCCTACGAGCAGTACTTC. Translated: CSARDERSTSGSPYEQYF. V gene TRBV20-1 combines with J gene TRBJ2-7, with TRBD2 identical over 10 bases. The germline CDR1 and CDR2 sequences are DFQATT and SNEGSKA (reference sequence). The CDR3 covers 18 residues. Losses at the gene ends were 0 bases for V and 2 bases for J; bases not matched to a gene: 13.

This clonotype counts as medium-sized (0.01 to 0.1%). The V call is TRBV29-1, the J call TRBJ2-5; D may be TRBD2 (6 bases). Germline-derived CDR1 and CDR2 are SQVTM and ANQGSEA. V dropped 0 bases and J dropped 2 bases, with 16 bases sitting between them. The CDR3 is 16 residues long. The CDR3 coding sequence is TGCAGCGTTGAAGATCTAGGACTACCTAAGCAAGAGACCCAGTACTTC. Amino acids: CSVEDLGLPKQETQYF.

The sample holds one count of this clonotype. This chain connects TRBV15 to TRBJ1-3; 7 bases map to TRBD1. Germline trimming cut 2 bases from V and 4 bases from J; bases unmatched to any gene: 5. The CDR3 is 15 amino acids. Per the germline V gene, CDR1 is LNHNV and CDR2 is YYDKDF (reference sequence). DNA of the CDR3: TGTGCCACCAGCAGACGGACAGGCTTAGGAAACACCATATATTTT. As protein: CATSRRTGLGNTIYF.

This clonotype was counted many times. The chain carries TRBV5-6 and TRBJ1-1; 9 positions match TRBD1. From germline, CDR1 is SGHDT and CDR2 YYEEEE. This CDR3 contains 16 residues. V shed 4 bases and J 3 bases; nucleotides not matched to a gene: 10. The CDR3 here is CASSPTGTGLDTEAFF. CDR3 DNA sequence: TGTGCCAGCAGCCCTACCGGGACAGGGTTGGACACTGAAGCTTTCTTT.

Judged by abundance, this clonotype is medium-sized (0.01 to 0.1%). V usage is TRBV28 and J usage is TRBJ2-7; D remains unclear. The CDR3 spans 13 residues. The germline V and J ends were trimmed by 6 bases and 2 bases, with 11 bases remaining between them. Germline CDR1 MDHEN, CDR2 SYDVKM. Here the CDR3 reads CASRLTQTYEQYF. In nucleotides, the CDR3 is TGTGCCAGCAGGCTTACACAGACCTACGAGCAGTACTTC.

The CDR3 region has the DNA TGTGCCAGCAGCTTAATACAGGCCCAAGGAGAGACCCAGTACTTC. This gives the protein CASSLIQAQGETQYF. The genes are TRBV7-8 and TRBJ2-5; TRBD1 is a possible D gene (5 bases). Germline assignment: CDR1 SGHVS and CDR2 FQNEAQ. V was trimmed by 2 bases and J by 4 bases, leaving 14 bases between them. This CDR3 contains 15 residues. The full variable domain, completed using reference TRBV7-8 and TRBJ2-5, is GAGVSQSPRYKVAKRGQDVALRCDPISGHVSLFWYQQALGQGPEFLTYFQNEAQLDKSGLPSDRFFAERPEGSVSTLKIQRTQQEDSAVYLCASSLIQAQGETQYFGPGTRLLVL.

The sample holds many counts of this clonotype. The chain links TRBV4-1 to TRBJ2-3, with TRBD1 as a possible D gene (5 bases). CDR3 length: 15 amino acids. Deletions cut 6 bases from V and 4 bases from J, with 17 bases between. Germline V gene lookup returns CDR1 MGHRA and CDR2 YSYEKL. The CDR3 bases are TGCGCCAGCAGGCCCCAGGGCGGTACCGCAGATACGCAGTATTTT. Translated, it gives CASRPQGGTADTQYF.

This clonotype is judged medium-sized (0.01 to 0.1%). The chain couples TRBV4-3 to TRBJ1-4, with D unresolved. The germline V and J ends were trimmed by 0 bases and 5 bases, with 10 bases remaining between them. The CDR3 extends over 15 amino acids. Germline loops: CDR1 LGHNA, CDR2 YSLEER. The CDR3 DNA is TGCGCCAGCAGCCAAGATTCCCTTGGGAATGAAAAACTGTTTTTT. As protein: CASSQDSLGNEKLFF.

This clonotype was counted ten times or more. V usage is TRBV7-9 and J usage is TRBJ2-2; a weak D match, TRBD1 (6 bases). Trimming removed 2 bases from V and 3 bases from J, with 13 bases in between. Germline V gives CDR1 SEHNR, CDR2 FQNEAQ (reference sequence). There are 16 residues in the CDR3. CDR3 bases: TGTGCCAGCAGCTTATGGGGGCAGGCCGACACCGGGGAGCTGTTTTTT. Residues: CASSLWGQADTGELFF.

This clonotype was recorded many times. The rearrangement uses TRBV7-2 and TRBJ2-5; 10 nucleotides match TRBD2. The germline V gene has CDR1 SGHTA and CDR2 FQGNSA. Losses at the gene ends were 1 base for V and 4 bases for J; bases not matched to a gene: 3. The CDR3 has 15 residues. DNA of the CDR3: TGTGCCAGCAGCTTAGAAGCGGGGGGGCCAGAGACCCAGTACTTC. This codes for CASSLEAGGPETQYF.

In this sample, this clonotype turned up many times. The chain has TRBV6-5 and TRBJ2-2, with TRBD1 matching over 9 bases. The CDR3 has 17 amino acids. CDR1 and CDR2 from the germline V gene are MNHEY and SVGAGI. Trimming at V came to 2 bases and at J to 3 bases, leaving 7 bases not matched to a gene. This chain's CDR3 is CASSYRGDRAHTGELFF. The CDR3 bases are TGTGCCAGCAGTTACAGGGGGGACAGGGCCCACACCGGGGAGCTGTTTTTT.

The CDR3 loop reads CASRRGQLSYNEQFF. CDR3 sequence (DNA): TGTGCCAGCAGACGAGGACAGCTCTCCTACAATGAGCAGTTCTTC. This chain connects TRBV6-5 to TRBJ2-1; tentatively, D is TRBD1 (6 bases). Germline V gene lookup returns CDR1 MNHEY and CDR2 SVGAGI. This CDR3 contains 15 residues. Trimming removed 6 bases at V and 0 bases at J, with 12 bases between.

The sample holds many counts of this clonotype. The chain recombines TRBV25-1 with TRBJ1-1; D unresolved. Trimming cost V 8 bases and J 4 bases, with 14 bases left between them. The CDR3 runs 13 residues. CDR1 MGHDK and CDR2 SYGVNS come from the germline V gene. CDR3 sequence (DNA): TGTGCCAGCGATCCCCGGGAGGGCACTGAAGCTTTCTTT. It specifies CASDPREGTEAFF.

This clonotype was detected many times. The chain uses TRBV3-1 and TRBJ2-5; the match to TRBD1 covers 8 bases. J was trimmed by 5 bases and V by 3 bases; bases with no gene match: 11. CDR1 is LGHDT and CDR2 is YNNKEL in the germline V gene (reference sequence). The CDR3 loop spans 16 amino acids. The CDR3 sequence: CASSHPDRDRRETQYF. DNA for the CDR3: TGTGCCAGCAGCCACCCGGACAGGGACCGCAGGGAGACCCAGTACTTC.

The chain links TRBV29-1 to TRBJ1-2, with D maybe TRBD1 (5 bases). The CDR3 sequence is 11 residues long. Germline V gives CDR1 SQVTM, CDR2 ANQGSEA. V dropped 4 bases and J dropped 10 bases, with 13 bases sitting between them. This CDR3 reads CSVVRGTYYTF. In DNA, the CDR3 is TGCAGCGTTGTGCGCGGGACTTACTACACCTTC.

Ten or more counts support this clonotype. The chain links TRBV4-1 to TRBJ2-7; TRBD1 matches 10 bases. Germline CDR1 is MGHRA and CDR2 is YSYEKL. After removal of 5 bases from V and 5 bases from J, the junction contained 15 bases not matched to a gene. The CDR3 is 17 residues long. The CDR3 reads CASSSPMGTGAGDEQYF. The CDR3 region has the DNA TGCGCCAGCAGCTCCCCAATGGGGACAGGGGCCGGGGACGAGCAGTACTTC.

This clonotype has ten or more counts. The chain uses TRBV12-3 or TRBV12-4 and TRBJ1-4; weak D call: TRBD1 (5 bases). CDR3 length: 19 amino acids. Trimming pared 6 bases from V and 0 bases from J, leaving 23 bases between. CDR3 protein: CASSFTHQGRVATNEKLFF. The DNA for the CDR3 is TGTGCCAGCAGCTTCACCCATCAGGGACGCGTTGCAACTAATGAAAAACTGTTTTTT.

This chain joins TRBV7-8 and TRBJ2-7, with a weak D call TRBD2 (5 bases). CDR1 SGHVS and CDR2 FQNEAQ come from the germline V gene. The CDR3 is made up of 13 amino acids. Deletions cut 5 bases from V and 0 bases from J, with 8 bases between. In nucleotides, the CDR3 is TGTGCCAGCAGCCCGGGGTGCTCCTACGAGCAGTACTTC. Translation gives CASSPGCSYEQYF.

This clonotype is labeled as medium-sized. V usage is TRBV27 and J usage is TRBJ2-1; 8 positions match TRBD2. Losses at the gene ends were 7 bases for V and 9 bases for J; bases not matched to a gene: 14. CDR3 size: 15 residues. Germline lookup yields CDR1 MNHEY and CDR2 SMNVEV (reference sequence). This chain's CDR3 is CASTIQTGTRSEQFF. The CDR3 DNA reads TGTGCCAGCACCATACAGACCGGGACTAGAAGTGAGCAGTTCTTC.

Many counts were recorded for this clonotype. The genes are TRBV6-6 and TRBJ2-7, with 7 bases that match TRBD2. CDR3 length: 14 residues. V lost 2 bases, J lost 2 bases, and 3 bases stayed unmatched. Germline values: CDR1 MNHNY, CDR2 SVGAGI (reference sequence). CDR3 region: CASSYGAGPYEQYV. The CDR3 DNA is TGTGCCAGCAGTTACGGAGCGGGACCCTACGAGCAGTACGTC.

This clonotype was recorded many times. The chain has TRBV28 and TRBJ2-5; TRBD2 matches at 9 bases. CDR1 is MDHEN, CDR2 SYDVKM, per germline. The CDR3 loop spans 17 amino acids. Trimming at V came to 2 bases and at J to 4 bases, leaving 11 bases not matched to a gene. The CDR3: CASSLRGGGAGRETQYF. CDR3 in DNA: TGTGCCAGCAGTTTAAGGGGCGGGGGGGCTGGAAGAGAGACCCAGTACTTC.

This clonotype was recorded many times. The chain joins TRBV10-3 to TRBJ2-2; possibly TRBD2 for D (5 bases). The ends were cut back, 1 base at V and 1 base at J, with 13 bases in the middle. CDR3 length: 17 residues. Germline lookup yields CDR1 ENHRY and CDR2 SYGVKD. CDR3 region: CAISEFGRLKNTGELFF. The CDR3 DNA follows: TGTGCCATCAGTGAGTTTGGGAGACTTAAGAACACCGGGGAGCTGTTTTTT.

This clonotype occurred many times. The V and J genes are TRBV12-3 or TRBV12-4 and TRBJ2-7; no definite D call. V was trimmed by 3 bases and J by 6 bases, leaving 9 bases between them. The CDR3 is 12 amino acids. DNA for the CDR3: TGTGCCAGCAGTTTCTCGGGCTCCGAGCAGTACGTC. It specifies CASSFSGSEQYV.

This clonotype was seen many times. The chain recombines TRBV6-2 or TRBV6-3 with TRBJ2-7, with 8 positions matching TRBD2. The CDR3 length is 14 residues. Germline V gene sequence: CDR1 MNHEY, CDR2 SVGEGT. V shed 5 bases and J 2 bases; nucleotides not matched to a gene: 5. CDR3 loop: CASSNGGGAYEQYF. In nucleotides, the CDR3 is TGTGCCAGCAGTAACGGGGGGGGGGCCTACGAGCAGTACTTC.